Listed below are T cell receptor beta chains from one sample, sequenced in a study of immune evolution from preneoplasia to lung adenocarcinoma. The repertoire was sequenced with immunoSEQ multiplex PCR; TCRdb's copy has only in-frame clones and lacks some. The table includes about 4,900 clones, under 80% detected once. The sample taken for sequencing was FFPE minimally invasive lung adenocarcinoma tissue. The receptor source for this set is a person aged 65 to 85 with lung adenocarcinoma. The CDR3 runs from the conserved cysteine through the conserved F or W. The D gene is left open where the match is weak. Size is stated for part of the rows, as once, few or many counts, or as a class when the clone is expanded.

CDR3 protein: CASSDHSGTEAFF
CDR3 DNA: TGTGCCAGCAGTGACCATTCAGGGACTGAAGCTTTCTTT
V gene: TRBV6-1
clone size: -
J gene: TRBJ1-1
D gene: -

CDR3 protein: CASSLERGRTYEQYF
CDR3 DNA: TGTGCCAGCAGCCTAGAACGCGGGAGAACCTACGAGCAGTACTTC
V gene: TRBV5-8
clone size: -
J gene: TRBJ2-7
D gene: TRBD2

CDR3 protein: CSVTRQGTRTGELFF
CDR3 DNA: TGCAGCGTCACGCGACAGGGTACGAGGACCGGGGAGCTGTTTTTT
V gene: TRBV29-1
clone size: -
J gene: TRBJ2-2
D gene: TRBD1

CDR3 protein: CARALLMVRNSSYNEQFF
CDR3 DNA: TGCGCCAGAGCACTTCTCATGGTTCGGAACAGCTCCTACAATGAGCAGTTCTTC
V gene: TRBV10-1
clone size: -
J gene: TRBJ2-1
D gene: -

CDR3 protein: CASSESHNAYEQYF
CDR3 DNA: TGTGCCAGCAGCGAATCACATAACGCGTACGAGCAGTACTTC
V gene: TRBV9
clone size: -
J gene: TRBJ2-7
D gene: -

CDR3 protein: CASSMDRGPGETQYF
CDR3 DNA: TGTGCCAGTAGTATGGACAGGGGGCCGGGAGAGACCCAGTACTTC
V gene: TRBV19
clone size: few
J gene: TRBJ2-5
D gene: TRBD1

CDR3 protein: CAWSVGGFSYNEQFF
CDR3 DNA: TGTGCCTGGAGTGTAGGCGGGTTCTCCTACAATGAGCAGTTCTTC
V gene: TRBV30
clone size: few
J gene: TRBJ2-1
D gene: -

CDR3 protein: CASSQQGAVEWEPQHF
CDR3 DNA: TGTGCCAGTAGTCAGCAGGGGGCTGTAGAGTGGGAGCCCCAGCATTTT
V gene: TRBV19
clone size: -
J gene: TRBJ1-5
D gene: TRBD1

CDR3 protein: CAISDASASDTGELFF
CDR3 DNA: TGTGCCATCAGTGACGCCTCGGCAAGTGACACCGGGGAGCTGTTTTTT
V gene: TRBV10-3
clone size: -
J gene: TRBJ2-2
D gene: -

CDR3 protein: CAWSQGDSQPQHF
CDR3 DNA: TGTGCCTGGAGTCAGGGGGACTCTCAGCCCCAGCATTTT
V gene: TRBV30
clone size: -
J gene: TRBJ1-5
D gene: TRBD1